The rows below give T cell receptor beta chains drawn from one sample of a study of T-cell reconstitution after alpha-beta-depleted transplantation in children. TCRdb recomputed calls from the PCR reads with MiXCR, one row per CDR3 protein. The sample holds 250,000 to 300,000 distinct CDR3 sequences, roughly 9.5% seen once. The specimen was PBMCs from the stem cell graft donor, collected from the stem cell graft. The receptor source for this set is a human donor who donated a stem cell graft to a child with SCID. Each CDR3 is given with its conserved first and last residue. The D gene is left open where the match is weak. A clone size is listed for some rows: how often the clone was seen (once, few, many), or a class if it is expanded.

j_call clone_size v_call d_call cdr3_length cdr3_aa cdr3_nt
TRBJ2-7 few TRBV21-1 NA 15 CASSKMETGKLEQYF TGTGCCAGCAGCAAAATGGAGACAGGGAAACTCGAGCAGTACTTC
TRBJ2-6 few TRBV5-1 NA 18 CASSLWGGQDYGANVLTF TGCGCCAGCAGCTTATGGGGGGGACAGGACTATGGGGCCAACGTCCTGACTTTC
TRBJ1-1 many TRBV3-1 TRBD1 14 CASRPHRGDTEAFF TGTGCCAGCAGACCGCACAGGGGAGACACTGAAGCTTTCTTT
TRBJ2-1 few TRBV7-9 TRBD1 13 CASSSDRGLEQFF TGTGCCAGCAGCTCAGACAGGGGCCTTGAGCAGTTCTTC
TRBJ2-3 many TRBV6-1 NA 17 CASTSLGELGRADTQYF TGTGCCAGCACGTCGTTGGGGGAACTCGGCAGGGCAGATACGCAGTATTTT
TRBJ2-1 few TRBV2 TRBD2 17 CASSEARLAGVPNEQFF TGTGCCAGCAGTGAAGCGCGGCTAGCGGGGGTGCCCAATGAGCAGTTCTTC
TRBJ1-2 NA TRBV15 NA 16 CATSTQAAGLGYGYTF TGTGCCACCAGCACCCAAGCGGCGGGTCTAGGCTATGGCTACACCTTC
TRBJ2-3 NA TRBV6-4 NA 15 CASSEEGGGTDTQYF TGTGCCAGCAGTGAAGAGGGGGGGGGCACAGATACGCAGTATTTT
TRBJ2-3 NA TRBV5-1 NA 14 CASSLALFTDTQYF TGCGCCAGCAGCTTGGCACTATTCACAGATACGCAGTATTTT
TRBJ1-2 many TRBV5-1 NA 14 CASSLWGAQYGYTF TGCGCCAGCAGCTTGTGGGGAGCCCAATATGGCTACACCTTC
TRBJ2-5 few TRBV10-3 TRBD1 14 CAIWTGFGQETQYF TGTGCCATCTGGACAGGATTCGGCCAAGAGACCCAGTACTTC
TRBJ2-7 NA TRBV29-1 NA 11 CSVAAQGEQYF TGCAGCGTAGCGGCTCAGGGTGAGCAGTACTTC
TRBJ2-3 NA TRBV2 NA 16 CASSGLRRGVTDTQYF TGTGCCAGCAGTGGGCTCCGCAGGGGGGTCACAGATACGCAGTATTTT
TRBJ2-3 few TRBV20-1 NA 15 CSARDTWVSTDTQYF TGCAGTGCTAGAGATACGTGGGTGAGCACAGATACGCAGTATTTT
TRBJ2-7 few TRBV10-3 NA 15 CAISPTLDEGYEQYF TGTGCCATCAGCCCTACACTCGACGAGGGCTACGAGCAGTACTTC
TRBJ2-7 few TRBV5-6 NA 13 CASSSTSLYEQYF TGTGCCAGCAGCTCAACAAGCCTCTACGAGCAGTACTTC